Sequencing of this T cell receptor beta chain was carried out in a study of memory CD4+ T cells and cytomegalovirus serostatus (dated by TCRdb to the late 2010s). Regarding the complete study: A total of about 33 healthy Belgian adults, of whom 9 were CMV seropositive and roughly 25 were CMV seronegative, were included in the cohort. CD4+ memory TCRbeta repertoires of a Belgian cohort with known cytomegalovirus serostatus were sequenced in order to replicate a published TCR-based CMV serostatus classifier.

The study at large found these results: Among the 160 or so previously reported CMV-associated TCRbeta sequences, some 69 showed up in the CD4+ memory repertoires, with each one found in between one and five individuals. For CMV serostatus prediction, a median bootstrapped AUC of 0.95 was reached with the original framework, and a median bootstrapped AUC of about 0.91 was reached with a US-trained random forest. The original-framework classifier achieved a median bootstrapped AUC of approximately 0.96 with a 95% CI of 0.76-1.00 on the Belgian cohort. The results were interpreted as suggesting that the CMV-associated TCR signature is mostly present in the CD4+ memory repertoire. Only CD4+CD45RO+ memory cells were sequenced, in contrast to the original study, in which naive and memory CD4+ and CD8+ populations were covered.

A FACSAria II was used to sort memory CD4+ T cells, defined as single viable CD3+CD4+CD8-CD45RO+ cells. CMV serostatus was assessed using a Roche Elecsys assay, by which serum IgG against CMV pp150, pp28, p38 and p52 was detected. After the samples were thawed, total CD4+ T cells were enriched through positive selection using CD4 magnetic microbeads. Samples originated from another study that specifically interrogated the CD4+ T cell memory repertoire. Peripheral blood mononuclear cells were isolated and cryopreserved according to standard operating procedures, and serum was kept at -80 degrees C. The staining relied on CD3-PerCP (BW264/56), CD4-APC (RPA-T4), CD45RO-PE (UCHT1) and CD8-Pacific Orange (3B5) antibodies, and Sytox blue was used to exclude non-viable cells. Genomic DNA was extracted from sorted cells with the Quick-DNA Microprep Kit. Amplification of TCRbeta DNA was done with the immunoSEQ hsTCRbeta kit, following the protocol from the manufacturer. An Illumina MiSeq instrument was used to sequence the TCRbeta libraries. On the study's bioinformatics: Following removal of out-of-frame sequences, roughly 2 million distinct TCRbeta sequences were retained, with an average of about 61,000 per individual. Each individual was scored according to the count of 164 previously reported CMV-associated TCRbeta sequences and the total productive distinct TCRbeta count. A beta-binomial model was reimplemented in Python, and scikit-learn random forests with default parameters were trained on US cohort data. Classifier performance on the Belgian cohort was summarized as median AUC with percentile confidence intervals over 10,000 bootstrap iterations. Held by TCRdb, this immuneACCESS table contains in-frame sequences only and omits some clones. Under half of the omission traces to an unresolved V gene where checked; the cause of the rest is unknown. That table furnishes V, J and clone size, whereas the DNA furnished D and trimming. Here the sample has about 54,000 clones; roughly 72% occur a single time. Jointly, the top ten make up roughly 1.7% of the sample.

Its CDR3 holds 18 amino acids, cysteine through phenylalanine. The retained sequence is limited to the CDR3, 54 bases, with the frame set at the first base. CDR1 is given as SGHRS and CDR2 as YFSETQ, both from the germline V gene. After removal of 4 bases from V and 2 bases from J, the junction retains 6 bases not matched to a gene. About this clone: Its target antigen remains unknown. Base qualities were left out, and no much larger clone turns up one base away.

This clonotype was sampled from an adult in good health and CMV-seronegative. Recombination linked TRBV5-1 to TRBJ2-6; a stretch of 13 junction bases matches TRBD2. Sequencing was performed on memory CD4+ T cells from blood. The DNA sequence follows: TGCGCCAGCAGCAACATCGGGACTAGCGGGGCTGGGGCCAACGTCCTGACTTTC. Its amino acids are CASSNIGTSGAGANVLTF.